This section outlines one T cell receptor beta chain sequence together with its context. The sample comes from a study of blood T cell repertoires in COVID-19. Generated by immunoSEQ multiplex PCR, the TCRdb table keeps only in-frame clones and is missing some. This repertoire shows 400,000 or so clones, roughly 86% found once; its top ten account for roughly 3.1%. V lost 0 bases to trimming and J lost 3 bases; unmatched junction nucleotides: 11. Germline CDR1 and CDR2: MGHRA and YSYEKL. The CDR3 loop spans 17 amino acids. The receptor was derived from a human donor in a cohort sampled during active COVID-19. Sequenced input: peripheral blood. The chain has TRBV4-1 and TRBJ2-7; 7 bases fit TRBD2. The CDR3 loop is CASSQEGEGLVVYEQYF. The CDR3 DNA is TGCGCCAGCAGCCAAGAAGGGGAGGGACTTGTGGTCTACGAGCAGTACTTC.